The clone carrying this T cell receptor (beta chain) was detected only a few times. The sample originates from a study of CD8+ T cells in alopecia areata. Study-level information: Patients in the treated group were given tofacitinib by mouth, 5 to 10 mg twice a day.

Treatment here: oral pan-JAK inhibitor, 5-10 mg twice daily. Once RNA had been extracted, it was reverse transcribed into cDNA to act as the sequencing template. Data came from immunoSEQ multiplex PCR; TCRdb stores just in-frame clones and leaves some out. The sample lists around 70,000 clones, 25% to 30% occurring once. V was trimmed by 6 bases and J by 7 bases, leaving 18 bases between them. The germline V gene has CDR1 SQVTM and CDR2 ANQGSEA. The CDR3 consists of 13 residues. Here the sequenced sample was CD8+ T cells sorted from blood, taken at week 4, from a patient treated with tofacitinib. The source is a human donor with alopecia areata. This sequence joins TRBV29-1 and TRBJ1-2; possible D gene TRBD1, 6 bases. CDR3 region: CSVPGPGGGGYTF. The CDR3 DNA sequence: TGCAGCGTCCCTGGGCCGGGGGGCGGTGGCTACACCTTC.